The 12 T cell receptor beta chains reported below all come from one sample, sequenced in a study of blood T cell repertoires in COVID-19. Sequenced by immunoSEQ multiplex PCR; TCRdb stores in-frame clones only, minus some. The table has some 100,000 clones, about 85% seen once; the top ten hold 1.5% to 2%. Sequencing was done on a sample of peripheral blood. These receptors all stem from a woman in her seventies with active or convalescent COVID-19.

This chain joins TRBV9 and TRBJ1-1; 8 bases line up with TRBD1. The junction had 14 bases not matched to a gene; V was cut back by 1 base and J by 6 bases. This CDR3 is 17 amino acids long. Germline CDR1 SGDLS, CDR2 YYNGEE. The CDR3 coding sequence is TGTGCCAGCAGCGTAAGCGGACAGGGCCCGATGGTCTCTGAAGCTTTCTTT. Residues: CASSVSGQGPMVSEAFF. The variable domain in full, with the rest retrieved from reference TRBV9 and TRBJ1-1, is DSGVTQTPKHLITATGQRVTLRCSPRSGDLSVYWYQQSLDQGLQFLIQYYNGEERAKGNILERFSAQQFPDLHSELNLSSLELGDSALYFCASSVSGQGPMVSEAFFGQGTRLTVV.

The chain recombines TRBV5-4 with TRBJ2-6, with 13 bases aligning to TRBD2. This CDR3 has 18 amino acids. The germline V gene encodes CDR1 SGHNT and CDR2 YYREEE (reference sequence). V trimming: 4 bases; J trimming: 4 bases; junction bases outside the gene matches: 8. The CDR3 region has the DNA TGTGCCAGCAGCCCCAGACTAGCGGGGGGTGCGGGGGCCAACGTCCTGACTTTC. Amino acid sequence: CASSPRLAGGAGANVLTF. The full variable domain, with the rest looked up from reference TRBV5-4 and TRBJ2-6, is ETGVTQSPTHLIKTRGQQVTLRCSSQSGHNTVSWYQQALGQGPQFIFQYYREEENGRGNFPPRFSGLQFPNYSSELNVNALELDDSALYLCASSPRLAGGAGANVLTFGAGSRLTVL.

The chain employs TRBV5-8 and TRBJ2-7; 8 bases fit TRBD1. This CDR3 contains 15 residues. Looked up from germline, CDR1 is SGHTS and CDR2 is YDEGEE. The junction had 9 bases not matched to a gene; V was cut back by 5 bases and J by 2 bases. The CDR3 nucleotides are TGTGCCAGCAGAAAAGGACAGGGCCTTACCTACGAGCAGTACTTC. Residues: CASRKGQGLTYEQYF.

This chain uses TRBV28 with TRBJ2-3; the match to TRBD1 covers 9 bases. V trimming: 5 bases; J trimming: 0 bases; junction bases outside the gene matches: 18. The length of the CDR3 is 20 residues. The germline gives CDR1 MDHEN, CDR2 SYDVKM. CDR3: CASSRKTGGTASGSTDTQYF. The DNA for the CDR3 is TGTGCCAGCAGTAGGAAGACAGGGGGGACTGCTAGCGGTAGCACAGATACGCAGTATTTT.

This clone was seen only once. The CDR3 DNA reads as TGCAGCGCGGGATACAGGGCTGATGGAAACACCATATATTTT. Translation: CSAGYRADGNTIYF. The V and J genes are TRBV29-1 and TRBJ1-3, with D tentatively TRBD1 (6 bases). The CDR3 length is 14 residues. Germline V lookup: CDR1 SQVTM, CDR2 ANQGSEA. V was clipped by 7 bases and J by 3 bases, with 16 bases between them.

The chain combines TRBV28 with TRBJ1-2; D is uncertain. Per the germline V gene, CDR1 is MDHEN and CDR2 is SYDVKM. The germline V and J ends were trimmed by 5 bases and 3 bases, with 13 bases remaining between them. The CDR3 is 14 amino acids. Written as DNA, the CDR3 is TGTGCCAGCAGTAGCCCCGACATTCACTATGGCTACACCTTC. It codes for CASSSPDIHYGYTF.

The rearrangement uses TRBV2 and TRBJ2-1; TRBD1 might be the D (6 bases). CDR3 length equals 15 residues. V was trimmed by 6 bases and J by 2 bases, leaving 14 bases between them. Germline lookup yields CDR1 SNHLY and CDR2 FYNNEI. The DNA for the CDR3 is TGTGCCAGCAGACCCACAGGGCGTACCTACAATGAGCAGTTCTTC. Its protein is CASRPTGRTYNEQFF.

This sequence joins TRBV4-1 and TRBJ2-1; TRBD2 aligns across 10 bases. Trimming cost V 1 base and J 8 bases; bases outside gene matches: 5. Germline lookup yields CDR1 MGHRA and CDR2 YSYEKL. The CDR3 is made up of 15 amino acids. CDR3 nucleotides: TGCGCCAGCAGCCAAGTGCTAGCGGGAGCGGATGAGCAGTTCTTC. Its translation is CASSQVLAGADEQFF.

The chain couples TRBV5-8 to TRBJ2-5, with 8 bases identical to TRBD2. J gave up 1 base and V 4 bases, and 12 bases lay outside the gene matches. CDR3 size: 17 residues. Germline-derived CDR1 and CDR2 are SGHTS and YDEGEE. The CDR3 sequence is CASSLPFRGGPQETQYF. CDR3 nucleotides: TGTGCCAGCAGCCTGCCGTTTCGGGGGGGCCCCCAAGAGACCCAGTACTTC.

The gene calls are TRBV6-6 and TRBJ2-7; 8 nucleotides match TRBD2. The CDR3 has 14 amino acids. The V gene end was trimmed by 7 bases and the J gene end by 0 bases; junction bases not matched to a gene: 5. CDR1 is MNHNY and CDR2 is SVGAGI in the germline V gene (reference sequence). The CDR3 coding sequence is TGTGCCAGCACCCTACTAGCGGACTCCTACGAGCAGTACTTC. Protein: CASTLLADSYEQYF.

CDR3 coding DNA: TGTGCCAGCAGCTCTGGACAGGGGAACACCGGGGAGCTGTTTTTT. As protein: CASSSGQGNTGELFF. The chain employs TRBV3-1 (or the pseudogene TRBV3-2) and TRBJ2-2; 8 nucleotides agree with TRBD1. CDR3 length: 15 residues. The trim removed 5 bases at V and 1 base at J, leaving 3 bases unmatched. CDR1 is LGHDT, CDR2 YNNKEL, per germline (reference sequence).

J is TRBJ2-7 and V is TRBV6-5; 7 nucleotides line up with TRBD1. The V and J ends lost 7 bases and 6 bases, in that order; junction bases with no gene match: 9. The germline V gene has CDR1 MNHEY and CDR2 SVGAGI. CDR3 length: 13 amino acids. CDR3 in amino acids: CASNPQGVREQYF. The CDR3 DNA follows: TGTGCCAGCAACCCCCAGGGGGTTCGCGAGCAGTACTTC.